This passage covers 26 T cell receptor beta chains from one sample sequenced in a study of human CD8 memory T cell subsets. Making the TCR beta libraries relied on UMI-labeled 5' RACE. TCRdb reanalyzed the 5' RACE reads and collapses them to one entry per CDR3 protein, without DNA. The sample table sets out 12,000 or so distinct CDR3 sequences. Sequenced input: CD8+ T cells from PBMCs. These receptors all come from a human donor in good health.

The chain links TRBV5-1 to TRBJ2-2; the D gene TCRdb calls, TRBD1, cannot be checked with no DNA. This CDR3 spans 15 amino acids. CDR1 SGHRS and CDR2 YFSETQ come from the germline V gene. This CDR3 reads CASSLWIGDTGELFF.

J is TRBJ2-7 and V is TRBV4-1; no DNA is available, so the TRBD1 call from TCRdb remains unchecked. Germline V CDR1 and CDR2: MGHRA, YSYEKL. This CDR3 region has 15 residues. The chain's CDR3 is CASSQELSGDYEQYF.

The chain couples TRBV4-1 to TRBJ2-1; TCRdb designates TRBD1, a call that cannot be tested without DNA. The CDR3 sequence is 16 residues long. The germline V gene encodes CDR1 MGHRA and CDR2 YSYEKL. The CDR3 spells CASSQVGTGRYNEQFF.

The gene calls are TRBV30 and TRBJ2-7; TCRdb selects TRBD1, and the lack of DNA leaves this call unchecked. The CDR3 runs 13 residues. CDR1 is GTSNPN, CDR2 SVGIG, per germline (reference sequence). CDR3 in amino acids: CAWGDWDRYEQYF. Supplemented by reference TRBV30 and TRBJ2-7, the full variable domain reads SQTIHQWPATLVQPVGSPLSLECTVEGTSNPNLYWYRQAAGRGLQLLFYSVGIGQISSEVPQNLSASRPQDRQFILSSKKLLLSDSGFYLCAWGDWDRYEQYFGPGTRLTVT.

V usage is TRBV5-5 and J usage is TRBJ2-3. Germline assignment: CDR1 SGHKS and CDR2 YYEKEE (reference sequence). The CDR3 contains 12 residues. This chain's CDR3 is CASSLEPDTQYF.

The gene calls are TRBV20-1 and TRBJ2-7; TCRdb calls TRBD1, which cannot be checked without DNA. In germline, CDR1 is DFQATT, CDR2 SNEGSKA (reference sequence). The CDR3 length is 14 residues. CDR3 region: CSARDLTAAGEQYF.

The CDR3 region is CSARDIIGQSDNEQFF. The chain recombines TRBV20-1 with TRBJ2-1; checking the TCRdb D call of TRBD1 is not possible without DNA. The CDR3 extends over 16 amino acids. Germline V gene lookup returns CDR1 DFQATT and CDR2 SNEGSKA (reference sequence).

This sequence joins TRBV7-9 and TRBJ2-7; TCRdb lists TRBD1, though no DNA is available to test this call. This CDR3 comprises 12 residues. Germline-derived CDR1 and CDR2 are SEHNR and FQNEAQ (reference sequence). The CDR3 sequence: CASQNPGAEQYF.

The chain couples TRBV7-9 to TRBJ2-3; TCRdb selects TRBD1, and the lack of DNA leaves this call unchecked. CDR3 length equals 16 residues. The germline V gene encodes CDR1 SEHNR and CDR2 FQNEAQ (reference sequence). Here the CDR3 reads CASRAGAVLSTDTQYF.

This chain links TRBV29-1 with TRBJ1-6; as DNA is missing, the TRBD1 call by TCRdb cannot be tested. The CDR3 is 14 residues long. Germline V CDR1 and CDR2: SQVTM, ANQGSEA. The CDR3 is CSVADSGVNSPLHF.

CDR3 region: CASSLEIADTQYF. The rearrangement joins TRBV7-8 to TRBJ2-3; TCRdb's D call, TRBD2, is unchecked because there is no DNA. This CDR3 contains 13 residues. Germline CDR1 reads SGHVS; CDR2 reads FQNEAQ. The variable domain in full, completed from reference TRBV7-8 and TRBJ2-3, reads GAGVSQSPRYKVAKRGQDVALRCDPISGHVSLFWYQQALGQGPEFLTYFQNEAQLDKSGLPSDRFFAERPEGSVSTLKIQRTQQEDSAVYLCASSLEIADTQYFGPGTRLTVL.

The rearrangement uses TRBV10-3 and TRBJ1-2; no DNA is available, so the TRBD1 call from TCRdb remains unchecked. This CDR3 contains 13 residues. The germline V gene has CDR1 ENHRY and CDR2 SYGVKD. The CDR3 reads CAISLQGAEGYTF.

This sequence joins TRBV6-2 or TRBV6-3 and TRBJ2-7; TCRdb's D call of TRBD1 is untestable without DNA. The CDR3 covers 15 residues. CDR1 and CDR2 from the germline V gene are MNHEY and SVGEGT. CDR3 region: CASSYPQTGTYEQYF.

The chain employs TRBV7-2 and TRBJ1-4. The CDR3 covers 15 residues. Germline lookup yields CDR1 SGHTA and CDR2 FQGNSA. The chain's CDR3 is CASSLWGGINEKLFF.

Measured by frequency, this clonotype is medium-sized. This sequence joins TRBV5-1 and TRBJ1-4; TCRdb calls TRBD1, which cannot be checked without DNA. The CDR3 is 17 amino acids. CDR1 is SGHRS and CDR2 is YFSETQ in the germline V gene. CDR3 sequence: CASSLDLVRKTNEKLFF. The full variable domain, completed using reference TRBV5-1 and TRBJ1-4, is KAGVTQTPRYLIKTRGQQVTLSCSPISGHRSVSWYQQTPGQGLQFLFEYFSETQRNKGNFPGRFSGRQFSNSRSEMNVSTLELGDSALYLCASSLDLVRKTNEKLFFGSGTQLSVL.

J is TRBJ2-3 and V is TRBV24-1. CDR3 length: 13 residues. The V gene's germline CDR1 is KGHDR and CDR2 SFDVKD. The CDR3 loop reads CATSDFLADTQYF.

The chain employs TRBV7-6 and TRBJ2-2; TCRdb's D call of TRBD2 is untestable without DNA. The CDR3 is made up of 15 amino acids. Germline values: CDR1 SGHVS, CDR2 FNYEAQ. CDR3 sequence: CASSPDRAGTGELFF.

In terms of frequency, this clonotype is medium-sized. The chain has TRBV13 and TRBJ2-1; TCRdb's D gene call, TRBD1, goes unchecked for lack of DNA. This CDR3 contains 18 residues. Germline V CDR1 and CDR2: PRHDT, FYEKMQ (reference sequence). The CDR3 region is CASSSSTMPGTGDHEQFF.

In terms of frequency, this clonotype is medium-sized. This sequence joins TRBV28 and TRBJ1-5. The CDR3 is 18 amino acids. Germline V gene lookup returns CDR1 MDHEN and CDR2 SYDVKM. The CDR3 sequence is CASRPTGLGTYSNQPQHF.

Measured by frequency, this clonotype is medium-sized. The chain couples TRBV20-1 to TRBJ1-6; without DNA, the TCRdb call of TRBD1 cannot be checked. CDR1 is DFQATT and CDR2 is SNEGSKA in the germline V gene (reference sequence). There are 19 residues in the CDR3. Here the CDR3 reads CSAKARDRSSTHLNSPLHF.

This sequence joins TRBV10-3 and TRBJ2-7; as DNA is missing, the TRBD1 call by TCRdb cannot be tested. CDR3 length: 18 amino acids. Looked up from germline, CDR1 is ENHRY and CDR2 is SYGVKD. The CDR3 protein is CAISDRDRPHLISYEQYF.

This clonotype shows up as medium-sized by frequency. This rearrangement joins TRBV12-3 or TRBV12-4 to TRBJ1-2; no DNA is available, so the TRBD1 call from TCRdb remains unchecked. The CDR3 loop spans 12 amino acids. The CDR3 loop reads CASSWGDDGYTF.

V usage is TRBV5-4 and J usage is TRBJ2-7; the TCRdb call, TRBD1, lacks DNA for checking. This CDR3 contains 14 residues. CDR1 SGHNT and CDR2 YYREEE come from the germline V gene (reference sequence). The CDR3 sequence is CASSITGTYYEQYF. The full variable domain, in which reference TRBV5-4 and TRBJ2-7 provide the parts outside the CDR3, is ETGVTQSPTHLIKTRGQQVTLRCSSQSGHNTVSWYQQALGQGPQFIFQYYREEENGRGNFPPRFSGLQFPNYSSELNVNALELDDSALYLCASSITGTYYEQYFGPGTRLTVT.

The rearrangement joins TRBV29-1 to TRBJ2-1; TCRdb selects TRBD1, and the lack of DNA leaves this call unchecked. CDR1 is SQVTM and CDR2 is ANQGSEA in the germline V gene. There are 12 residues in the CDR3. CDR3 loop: CSFGQMYNEQFF.

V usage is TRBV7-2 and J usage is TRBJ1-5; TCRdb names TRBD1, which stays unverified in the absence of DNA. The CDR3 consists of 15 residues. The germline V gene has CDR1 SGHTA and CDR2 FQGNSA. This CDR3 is CASSTDRGRLQPQHF. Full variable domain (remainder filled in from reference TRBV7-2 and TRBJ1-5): GAGVSQSPSNKVTEKGKDVELRCDPISGHTALYWYRQSLGQGLEFLIYFQGNSAPDKSGLPSDRFSAERTGGSVSTLTIQRTQQEDSAVYLCASSTDRGRLQPQHFGDGTRLSIL.

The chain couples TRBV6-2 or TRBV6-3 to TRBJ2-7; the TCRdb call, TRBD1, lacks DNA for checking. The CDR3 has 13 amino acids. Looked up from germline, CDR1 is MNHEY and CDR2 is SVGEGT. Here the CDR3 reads CASKPDSVYEQYF.